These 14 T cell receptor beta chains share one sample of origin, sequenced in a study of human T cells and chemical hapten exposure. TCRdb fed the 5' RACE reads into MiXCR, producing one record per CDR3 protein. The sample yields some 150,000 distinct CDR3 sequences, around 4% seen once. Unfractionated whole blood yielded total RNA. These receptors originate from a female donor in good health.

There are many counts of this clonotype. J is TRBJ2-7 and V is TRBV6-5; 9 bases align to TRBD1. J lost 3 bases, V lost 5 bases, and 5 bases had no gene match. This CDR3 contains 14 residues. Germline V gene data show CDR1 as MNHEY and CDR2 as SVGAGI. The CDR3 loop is CASSPTGGFYEQYF. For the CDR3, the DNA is TGTGCCAGCAGTCCAACAGGGGGCTTCTACGAGCAGTACTTC.

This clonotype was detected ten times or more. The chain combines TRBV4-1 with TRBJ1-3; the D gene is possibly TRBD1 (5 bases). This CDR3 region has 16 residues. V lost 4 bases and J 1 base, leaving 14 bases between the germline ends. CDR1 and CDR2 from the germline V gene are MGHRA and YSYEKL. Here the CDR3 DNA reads TGCGCCAGCAGCCGTGGGACCCCTGGATCTGGAAACACCATATATTTT. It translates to CASSRGTPGSGNTIYF.

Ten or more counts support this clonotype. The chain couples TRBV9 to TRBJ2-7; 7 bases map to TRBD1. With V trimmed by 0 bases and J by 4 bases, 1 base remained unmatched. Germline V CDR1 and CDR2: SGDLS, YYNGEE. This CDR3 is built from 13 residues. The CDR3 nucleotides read TGTGCCAGCAGCGTAGAACAGGGGTACGAGCAGTACTTC. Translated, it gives CASSVEQGYEQYF. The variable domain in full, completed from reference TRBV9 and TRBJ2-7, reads DSGVTQTPKHLITATGQRVTLRCSPRSGDLSVYWYQQSLDQGLQFLIQYYNGEERAKGNILERFSAQQFPDLHSELNLSSLELGDSALYFCASSVEQGYEQYFGPGTRLTVT.

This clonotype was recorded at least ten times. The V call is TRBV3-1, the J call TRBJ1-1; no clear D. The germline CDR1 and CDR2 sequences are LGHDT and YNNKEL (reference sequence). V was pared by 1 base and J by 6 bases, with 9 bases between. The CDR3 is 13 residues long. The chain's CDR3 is CASSQVRGSEAFF. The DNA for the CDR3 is TGTGCCAGCAGCCAAGTCCGAGGTTCTGAAGCTTTCTTT.

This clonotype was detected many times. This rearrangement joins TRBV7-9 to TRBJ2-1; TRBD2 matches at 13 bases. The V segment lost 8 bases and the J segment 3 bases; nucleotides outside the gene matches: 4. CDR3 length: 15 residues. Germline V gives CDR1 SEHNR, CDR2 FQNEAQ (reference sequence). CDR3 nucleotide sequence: TGTGCCAGCGGACTAGCGGGGGCTTTCTACAATGAGCAGTTCTTC. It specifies CASGLAGAFYNEQFF.

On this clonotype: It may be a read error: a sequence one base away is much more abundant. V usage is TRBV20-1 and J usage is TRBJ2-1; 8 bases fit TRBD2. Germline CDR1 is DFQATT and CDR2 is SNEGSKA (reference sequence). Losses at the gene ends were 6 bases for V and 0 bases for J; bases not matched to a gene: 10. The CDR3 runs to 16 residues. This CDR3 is CSALDSGVSSYNEQFF. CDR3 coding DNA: TGCAGTGCCCTTGATAGCGGGGTGAGCTCCTACAATGAGCAGTTCTTC.

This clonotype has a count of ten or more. This chain's CDR3 is CASSDRAGTEGYEQYF. The CDR3 nucleotides are TGTGCCAGCAGTGACCGGGCCGGGACCGAGGGCTACGAGCAGTACTTC. The rearrangement joins TRBV6-1 to TRBJ2-7; D tentatively fits TRBD1 or TRBD2 (5 bases each). V lost 3 bases and J lost 3, with 18 bases in between. The CDR3 is made up of 16 amino acids. The germline V gene encodes CDR1 MNHNS and CDR2 SASEGT.

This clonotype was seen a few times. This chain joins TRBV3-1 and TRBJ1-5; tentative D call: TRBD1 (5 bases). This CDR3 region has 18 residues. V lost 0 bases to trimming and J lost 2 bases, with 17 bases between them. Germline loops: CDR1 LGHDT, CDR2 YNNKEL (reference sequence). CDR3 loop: CASSQDAPFGRGNQPQHF. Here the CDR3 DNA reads TGTGCCAGCAGCCAAGATGCCCCCTTTGGCAGGGGCAATCAGCCCCAGCATTTT.

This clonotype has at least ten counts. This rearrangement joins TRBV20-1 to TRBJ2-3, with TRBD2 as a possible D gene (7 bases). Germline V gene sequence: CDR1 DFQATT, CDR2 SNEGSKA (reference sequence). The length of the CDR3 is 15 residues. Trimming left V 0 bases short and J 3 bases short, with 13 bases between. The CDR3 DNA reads TGCAGTGCTAGAGATCGAGGGAGGGGGACAGATACGCAGTATTTT. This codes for CSARDRGRGTDTQYF.

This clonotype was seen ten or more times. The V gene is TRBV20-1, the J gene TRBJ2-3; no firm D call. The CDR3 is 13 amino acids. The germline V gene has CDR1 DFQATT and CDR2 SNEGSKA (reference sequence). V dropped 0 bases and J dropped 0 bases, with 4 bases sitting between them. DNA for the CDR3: TGCAGTGCTAGAGACCAAAGCACAGATACGCAGTATTTT. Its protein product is CSARDQSTDTQYF.

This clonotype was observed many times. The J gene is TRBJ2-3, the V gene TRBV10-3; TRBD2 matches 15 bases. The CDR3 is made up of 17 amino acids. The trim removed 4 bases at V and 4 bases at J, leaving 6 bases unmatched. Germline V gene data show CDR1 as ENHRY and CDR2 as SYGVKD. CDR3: CAISVGLAGGQPDTQYF. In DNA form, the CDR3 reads TGTGCCATCAGTGTCGGACTAGCGGGGGGGCAACCAGATACGCAGTATTTT.

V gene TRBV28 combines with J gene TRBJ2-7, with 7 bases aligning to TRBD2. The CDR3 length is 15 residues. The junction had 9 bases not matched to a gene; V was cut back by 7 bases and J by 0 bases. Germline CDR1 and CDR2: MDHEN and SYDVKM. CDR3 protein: CASTRGGRPSYEQYF. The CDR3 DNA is TGTGCCAGCACTAGGGGAGGGAGGCCCTCCTACGAGCAGTACTTC.

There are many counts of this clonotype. CDR3 sequence: CASSSNLGGVSDTEAFF. CDR3 DNA sequence: TGTGCCAGCAGTTCCAATTTGGGGGGGGTATCGGACACTGAAGCTTTCTTT. The J gene is TRBJ1-1, the V gene TRBV12-3 or TRBV12-4, with D possibly being TRBD1 (5 bases). CDR3 length equals 17 residues. V dropped 4 bases and J dropped 3 bases, with 21 bases sitting between them.

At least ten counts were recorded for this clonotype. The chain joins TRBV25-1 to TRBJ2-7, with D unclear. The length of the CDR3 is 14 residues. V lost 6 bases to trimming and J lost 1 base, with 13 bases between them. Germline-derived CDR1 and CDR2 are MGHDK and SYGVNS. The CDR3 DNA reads TGTGCCAGCAGCGCCACAGATTTTTCCTACGAGCAGTACTTC. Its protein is CASSATDFSYEQYF.